A selection of T cell receptor beta chains follows, all from one sample in a study of beta chain features in type 1 diabetes. The assay was immunoSEQ multiplex PCR, and TCRdb's table has in-frame clones only and misses some. The table has about 240,000 clones, roughly 14% seen once. Sequencing input: naive CD4+ T cells from blood. The source of these receptors is a man in his thirties or forties with type 1 diabetes. The CDR3 runs from the conserved cysteine through the conserved F or W. D genes are given only for firm matches. Clone size is stated in some rows and not others, as once, few, many or a class when expanded.

d_gene	v_gene	abundance	j_gene	CDR3aa	CDR3nt
-	TRBV11-1	-	TRBJ1-1	CASSPVWQGGTEAFF	TGTGCCAGCAGCCCCGTGTGGCAGGGAGGCACTGAAGCTTTCTTT
TRBD2	TRBV25-1	-	TRBJ2-5	CASSEYTGGHPRETQYF	TGTGCCAGCAGTGAATATACGGGGGGGCACCCTCGAGAGACCCAGTACTTC
-	TRBV6-6	few	TRBJ1-2	CASSSRDTLNYGYTF	TGTGCCAGCAGTTCCCGGGACACCCTTAACTATGGCTACACCTTC
-	TRBV21-1	few	TRBJ2-1	CASSPARTAPYNEQFF	TGTGCCAGCAGCCCCGCCAGGACAGCCCCCTACAATGAGCAGTTCTTC
-	TRBV29-1	-	TRBJ2-3	CSVEDLGQRTDTQYF	TGCAGCGTTGAAGATCTCGGACAGCGCACAGATACGCAGTATTTT
-	TRBV6-1	-	TRBJ1-1	CASSEPGKNTEAFF	TGTGCCAGCAGTGAACCGGGGAAGAACACTGAAGCTTTCTTT
-	TRBV9	few	TRBJ1-1	CASSGGHLNTEAFF	TGTGCCAGCAGCGGGGGGCATTTGAACACTGAAGCTTTCTTT
-	TRBV11-3	-	TRBJ1-5	CASSLDGQPNQPQHF	TGTGCCAGCAGTTTAGACGGACAGCCTAATCAGCCCCAGCATTTT
TRBD2	TRBV30	few	TRBJ2-2	CAWSPGLPNTGELFF	TGTGCCTGGAGTCCGGGACTACCGAACACCGGGGAGCTGTTTTTT
TRBD1	TRBV19	few	TRBJ1-1	CASSIGRGKQGAEAFF	TGTGCCAGTAGTATAGGACGGGGCAAACAGGGGGCTGAAGCTTTCTTT
-	TRBV2	few	TRBJ2-5	CASSVDRQETQYF	TGTGCCAGCAGTGTGGACAGACAAGAGACCCAGTACTTC
TRBD1	TRBV5-1	few	TRBJ1-4	CASSFGTGGGEKLFF	TGCGCCAGCAGCTTCGGGACAGGGGGCGGTGAAAAACTGTTTTTT
TRBD1	TRBV4-1	few	TRBJ1-2	CASSQDLPGGIGYTF	TGCGCCAGCAGCCAAGATCTCCCAGGGGGCATTGGATACACCTTC
-	TRBV7-9	few	TRBJ2-2	CASSNRVMSGELFF	TGTGCCAGCAGCAACAGGGTTATGTCCGGGGAGCTGTTTTTT
TRBD1	TRBV6-6	-	TRBJ2-5	CASSLTGDLETQYF	TGTGCCAGCAGTTTAACAGGGGATTTGGAGACCCAGTACTTC
TRBD1	TRBV7-8	-	TRBJ2-7	CASSKRRDRTYEQYF	TGTGCCAGCAGCAAGCGCCGGGACAGAACCTACGAGCAGTACTTC
TRBD2	TRBV5-1	-	TRBJ2-3	CASSLAPAGPTDTQYF	TGCGCCAGCAGCTTGGCCCCAGCGGGGCCCACAGATACGCAGTATTTT
TRBD2	TRBV9	few	TRBJ2-1	CASSAGGAVNEQFF	TGTGCCAGCAGCGCCGGGGGGGCCGTGAATGAGCAGTTCTTC
-	TRBV7-9	-	TRBJ2-7	CASSRGTAGGAYEQYF	TGTGCCAGCAGCAGAGGGACAGCCGGGGGCGCCTACGAGCAGTACTTC
-	TRBV29-1	few	TRBJ2-3	CSVWRAGSTDTQYF	TGCAGCGTTTGGAGGGCGGGGAGCACAGATACGCAGTATTTT
-	TRBV5-1	few	TRBJ2-1	CASSFRGGSYNEQFF	TGCGCCAGCAGCTTTCGGGGTGGCTCCTACAATGAGCAGTTCTTC
TRBD2	TRBV7-9	-	TRBJ2-3	CASSPGLAVTDTQYF	TGTGCCAGCAGCCCCGGACTAGCGGTCACAGATACGCAGTATTTT
-	TRBV5-1	few	TRBJ2-3	CASSFGQTTDTQYF	TGCGCCAGCAGCTTCGGACAGACCACAGATACGCAGTATTTT
TRBD1	TRBV7-9	few	TRBJ1-4	CASSLTGTGNEKLFF	TGTGCCAGCAGCCTCACCGGGACAGGGAATGAAAAACTGTTTTTT
TRBD2	TRBV5-1	-	TRBJ2-2	CASSLTGREDGELFF	TGCGCCAGCAGCCTCACCGGGAGGGAGGACGGGGAGCTGTTTTTT
-	TRBV6-5	-	TRBJ2-1	CASSSGLYNEQFF	TGTGCCAGCAGTTCGGGATTGTACAATGAGCAGTTCTTC
TRBD1	TRBV6-5	few	TRBJ2-7	CASSYSGTGVYEQYF	TGTGCCAGCAGTTACTCGGGGACAGGGGTCTACGAGCAGTACTTC
-	TRBV18	few	TRBJ1-4	CASSPPTAGSEKLFF	TGTGCCAGCTCACCGCCAACGGCTGGGAGTGAAAAACTGTTTTTT
TRBD1	TRBV6-6	few	TRBJ1-2	CASSPRGEHYGYTF	TGTGCCAGCAGTCCCAGGGGGGAACACTATGGCTACACCTTC
TRBD1	TRBV7-9	few	TRBJ1-4	CASSSGRQGTNEKLFF	TGTGCCAGCAGCTCCGGACGACAGGGAACTAATGAAAAACTGTTTTTT
-	TRBV12-5	-	TRBJ2-3	CASGLAESDTQYF	TGTGCTAGTGGTTTGGCGGAGTCAGATACGCAGTATTTT
TRBD2	TRBV15	few	TRBJ2-5	CATSSLRTSGGKLETQYF	TGTGCCACCAGCAGCCTCAGGACTAGCGGGGGAAAGCTGGAGACCCAGTACTTC
TRBD2	TRBV5-4	-	TRBJ2-1	CASSLQRGAYNEQFF	TGTGCCAGCAGCTTGCAGCGGGGGGCATACAATGAGCAGTTCTTC
-	TRBV19	few	TRBJ1-1	CASSMTVNTEAFF	TGTGCCAGTAGTATGACAGTGAACACTGAAGCTTTCTTT
-	TRBV5-1	-	TRBJ2-3	CASSLATTTDTQYF	TGCGCCAGCAGCTTGGCGACAACCACAGATACGCAGTATTTT
-	TRBV18	few	TRBJ2-7	CASSPLEGSYEQYF	TGTGCCAGCTCACCATTGGAGGGATCCTACGAGCAGTACTTC
TRBD1	TRBV4-1	-	TRBJ2-7	CASSPGQGATYEQYF	TGCGCCAGCAGCCCAGGACAGGGGGCGACCTACGAGCAGTACTTC
TRBD1	TRBV2	few	TRBJ1-1	CASSTGASITEAFF	TGTGCCAGCAGTACAGGGGCGTCGATCACTGAAGCTTTCTTT
-	TRBV6-5	-	TRBJ1-2	CACGDRAGYGYTF	TGTGCCTGCGGCGACCGGGCGGGGTATGGCTACACCTTC
TRBD2	TRBV5-1	-	TRBJ2-1	CASSSTSGRYEQFF	TGCGCCAGCAGCTCGACTAGCGGGAGGTATGAGCAGTTCTTC
TRBD1	TRBV18	few	TRBJ2-7	CASSPGQEPYEQYF	TGTGCCAGCTCACCAGGACAGGAACCCTACGAGCAGTACTTC
TRBD2	TRBV18	-	TRBJ2-3	CASSPLVAGATDTQYF	TGTGCCAGCTCACCACTGGTAGCGGGGGCCACAGATACGCAGTATTTT
-	TRBV9	few	TRBJ2-7	CASELAAYEQYF	TGTGCCAGCGAACTAGCAGCCTACGAGCAGTACTTC
-	TRBV7-9	-	TRBJ2-3	CASSLAESMVTAQYF	TGTGCCAGCAGCTTAGCCGAATCCATGGTCACTGCGCAGTATTTT